The rows below give T cell receptor beta chains drawn from one sample of a study of breast tumors, draining lymph nodes, adjacent tissues. TCRdb analysed the multiplex PCR reads with MiXCR anew, one entry per CDR3 protein. The sample lists about 66,000 distinct CDR3 sequences, 43% occurring once. Sequencing was done on a sample of breast tumor tissue. These receptors originate from a female donor with breast cancer. Some clones in this sample may be carry-over from other donors' samples. The CDR3 runs from the conserved cysteine through the conserved F or W. The D gene is left open where the match is weak. Clone size appears in some rows only: once, few, many, or a class for an expanded clone.

CASSPRTDTQYF	TGTGCCAGCAGTCCCCGCACAGATACGCAGTATTTT	TRBJ2-3	TRBV6-5	.	many
CASSFYICSARGPNPTNTQYF	.	TRBJ2-3	TRBV11-3	.	.
CATSSSKLINNEQFF	TGTGCCACCAGCAGTTCCAAATTGATCAACAATGAGCAGTTCTTC	TRBJ2-1	TRBV15	.	many
CASSLVRGGRDGYTF	TGTGCCAGCAGCTTAGTCCGGGGGGGGAGGGACGGCTACACCTTC	TRBJ1-2	TRBV7-8	.	.
CASRARHEGETQYF	TGTGCCAGCAGAGCCCGCCACGAGGGGGAGACCCAGTACTTC	TRBJ2-5	TRBV5-8	.	many
CASSPGTQRFAYAF	TGCGCCAGCAGCCCCGGGACACAACGTTTCGCCTACGCCTTC	TRBJ1-2	TRBV5-1	.	.
CASESGQPQHF	TGTGCCAGCGAATCGGGACAGCCCCAGCATTTT	TRBJ1-5	TRBV7-8	.	.
CASSSLDGTASYEQYF	TGTGCCAGCAGCTCCCTGGACGGGACAGCCTCCTACGAGCAGTACTTC	TRBJ2-7	TRBV7-9	TRBD1	once
CASSRTSGSSTDTQYF	TGTGCCAGCTCGCGGACTAGCGGCTCTAGCACAGATACGCAGTATTTT	TRBJ2-3	TRBV18	TRBD2	many
CASSLERTSDEQFF	TGTGCCAGCAGCTTGGAGAGGACTAGCGATGAGCAGTTCTTC	TRBJ2-1	TRBV5-4	TRBD2	many
CATSDTAGLALNTQYF	TGTGCCACCAGTGATACCGCGGGACTAGCGTTAAATACGCAGTATTTT	TRBJ2-3	TRBV24-1	TRBD2	.
CASSLVWGGPNSPLHF	TGTGCCAGCAGCTTAGTGTGGGGGGGGCCGAATTCACCCCTCCACTTT	TRBJ1-6	TRBV7-8	.	many
CASSLGGGQANEKLFF	TGTGCCAGCAGCTTAGGAGGGGGCCAAGCTAATGAAAAACTGTTTTTT	TRBJ1-4	TRBV5-1	TRBD1	.
CSARVASGNTGEQFF	TGCAGTGCTAGAGTGGCTAGCGGGAACACCGGGGAGCAGTTCTTC	TRBJ2-1	TRBV20-1	TRBD2	.
CASSLGQGTDEQYF	TGTGCCAGCAGCCTAGGACAGGGAACGGACGAGCAGTACTTC	TRBJ2-7	TRBV11-3	TRBD1	medium-sized
CASSSGYGGSTNEELFF	TGTGCCAGCAGTTCTGGTTATGGGGGGAGTACTAATGAAGAACTGTTTTTT	TRBJ1-4	TRBV7-9	.	many
CASSFYGTGLGGELFF	TGTGCCAGCAGCTTCTACGGGACAGGGCTTGGCGGGGAGCTGTTTTTT	TRBJ2-2	TRBV3-1	TRBD1	many
CSARAQGGGLFGYNEQFF	TGCAGTGCTAGAGCCCAGGGGGGGGGACTTTTTGGGTACAATGAGCAGTTCTTC	TRBJ2-1	TRBV20-1	.	many
CASSAGGPSVETPCF	TGTGCCAGCAGCGCCGGAGGGCCCTCTGTGGAGACCCCGTGCTTC	TRBJ2-5	TRBV9	.	.
CASSDGGWEQYF	TGTGCCAGCAGTGACGGGGGGTGGGAGCAGTACTTC	TRBJ2-7	TRBV2	TRBD2	many
CASRPGPYSTDTQYF	TGTGCCAGCAGACCCGGCCCTTATAGCACAGATACGCAGTATTTT	TRBJ2-3	TRBV6-4	.	many
CASSLAGQGEKLFF	TGTGCCAGCAGTTTAGCGGGCCAAGGGGAAAAACTGTTTTTT	TRBJ1-4	TRBV12-3/TRBV12-4	.	.
CASSLGLVAFHNEQFF	TGTGCCAGCAGCTTAGGTCTAGTGGCTTTTCACAATGAGCAGTTCTTC	TRBJ2-1	TRBV7-9	.	.
CASGPGLAGGLSETQYF	TGTGCTAGTGGTCCGGGACTAGCGGGGGGATTGTCGGAGACCCAGTACTTC	TRBJ2-5	TRBV12-5	TRBD2	many
CAGGLGGSDEKLFF	TGCGCCGGCGGCTTGGGGGGGTCGGATGAAAAACTGTTTTTT	TRBJ1-4	TRBV5-1	.	.
CASSRVGGPSTDTQYF	TGTGCCAGTAGTAGGGTGGGGGGCCCTAGCACAGATACGCAGTATTTT	TRBJ2-3	TRBV19	.	few
CASSNRGDWAEAFF	TGTGCCAGCAGCAACCGCGGGGATTGGGCTGAAGCTTTCTTT	TRBJ1-1	TRBV3-1	.	.
CASRGYRVMGYGYTF	TGTGCCAGCAGGGGATACAGGGTGATGGGCTATGGCTACACCTTC	TRBJ1-2	TRBV6-1	.	many
CATSSPGEVYNEQFF	TGTGCCACCAGCAGCCCGGGAGAGGTGTACAATGAGCAGTTCTTC	TRBJ2-1	TRBV15	.	.
CASSLTGLSGGAETQYF	TGTGCCAGCAGCTTAACCGGGCTCAGCGGGGGGGCTGAGACCCAGTACTTC	TRBJ2-5	TRBV7-3	TRBD2	.
CASRQGLTDTQYF	TGTGCCAGCAGACAGGGGCTCACAGATACGCAGTATTTT	TRBJ2-3	TRBV14	TRBD1	many
CASSILAGGTQETQYF	TGTGCCAGCAGCATACTAGCGGGGGGCACCCAAGAGACCCAGTACTTC	TRBJ2-5	TRBV7-8	TRBD2	many
CASSLVKTGGNTGELFF	TGCGCCAGCAGCTTGGTGAAAACAGGGGGGAACACCGGGGAGCTGTTTTTT	TRBJ2-2	TRBV5-1	TRBD1	many
CAISPGRGRHTGELFF	TGTGCCATCAGCCCAGGGAGGGGGCGCCACACCGGGGAGCTGTTTTTT	TRBJ2-2	TRBV10-3	.	many
CSATSGVAGYSDTQYF	TGCAGTGCTACTTCAGGGGTAGCGGGATATTCAGATACGCAGTATTTT	TRBJ2-3	TRBV20-1	TRBD2	.
CASSEWGQGQNEKLFF	TGTGCCAGCAGTGAATGGGGGCAGGGTCAAAATGAAAAACTGTTTTTT	TRBJ1-4	TRBV25-1	.	.
CASSLQEGWNEQYTDTQYF	TGTGCCAGTAGTCTCCAGGAAGGGTGGAATGAGCAGTACACAGATACGCAGTATTTT	TRBJ2-3	TRBV19	.	.
CTSSVVSRGIQYF	TGTACCAGCAGCGTGGTGAGTCGGGGCATTCAGTACTTC	TRBJ2-4	TRBV9	.	.
CASLGWDLGTYEQYF	TGTGCCAGCCTTGGGTGGGACCTCGGCACCTACGAGCAGTACTTC	TRBJ2-7	TRBV28	.	many
CASSYPGGLYEQYF	TGTGCCAGCAGTTATCCAGGGGGCTTATACGAGCAGTACTTC	TRBJ2-7	TRBV6-6	TRBD1	many
CASSLAQYNEQFF	TGTGCCAGCAGCTTGGCCCAGTACAATGAGCAGTTCTTC	TRBJ2-1	TRBV11-2	.	many
CASSAGAGSYEQYF	TGCGCCAGCAGTGCTGGGGCGGGCTCCTACGAGCAGTACTTC	TRBJ2-7	TRBV5-1	.	.